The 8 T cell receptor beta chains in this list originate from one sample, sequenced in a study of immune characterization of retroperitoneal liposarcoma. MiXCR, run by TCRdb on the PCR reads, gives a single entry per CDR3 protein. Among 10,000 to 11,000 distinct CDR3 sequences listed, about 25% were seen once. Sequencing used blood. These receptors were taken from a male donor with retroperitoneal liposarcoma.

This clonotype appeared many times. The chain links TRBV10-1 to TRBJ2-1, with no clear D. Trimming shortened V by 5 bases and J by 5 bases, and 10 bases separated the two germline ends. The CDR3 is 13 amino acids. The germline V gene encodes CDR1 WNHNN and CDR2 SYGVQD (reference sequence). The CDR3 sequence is CASSPGPNNEQFF. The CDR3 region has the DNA TGCGCCAGCAGTCCCGGGCCAAACAATGAGCAGTTCTTC.

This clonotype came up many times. In nucleotides, the CDR3 is TGCGCCAGCAGCCTGCTGCCGGGACAGGATCTTAGAAACACCATATATTTT. Translated: CASSLLPGQDLRNTIYF. This sequence joins TRBV4-1 and TRBJ1-3, with 8 bases identical to TRBD1. The CDR3 contains 17 residues. J lost 5 bases, V lost 4 bases, and 13 bases had no gene match. The germline CDR1 and CDR2 sequences are MGHRA and YSYEKL.

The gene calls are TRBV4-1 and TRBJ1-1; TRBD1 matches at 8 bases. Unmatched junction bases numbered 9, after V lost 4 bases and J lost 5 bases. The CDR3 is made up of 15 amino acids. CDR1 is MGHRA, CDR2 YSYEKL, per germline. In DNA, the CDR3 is TGCGCCAGCAGCCTAGTGACAGGGGTTGGGACTGAAGCTTTCTTT. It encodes CASSLVTGVGTEAFF.

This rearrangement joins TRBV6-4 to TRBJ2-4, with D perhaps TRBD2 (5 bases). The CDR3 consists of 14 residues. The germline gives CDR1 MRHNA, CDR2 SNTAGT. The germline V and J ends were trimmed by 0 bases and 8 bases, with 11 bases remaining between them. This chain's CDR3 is CASSDSVASDIQYF. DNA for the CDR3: TGTGCCAGCAGTGACTCGGTAGCGTCGGACATTCAGTACTTC.

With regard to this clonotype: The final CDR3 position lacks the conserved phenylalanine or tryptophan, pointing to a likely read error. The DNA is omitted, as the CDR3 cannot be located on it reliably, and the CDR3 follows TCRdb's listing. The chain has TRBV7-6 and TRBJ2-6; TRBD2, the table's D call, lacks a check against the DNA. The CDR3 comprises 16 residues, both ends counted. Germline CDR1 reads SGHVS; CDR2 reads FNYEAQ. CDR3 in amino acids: CASSLGAAKETQYFGP.

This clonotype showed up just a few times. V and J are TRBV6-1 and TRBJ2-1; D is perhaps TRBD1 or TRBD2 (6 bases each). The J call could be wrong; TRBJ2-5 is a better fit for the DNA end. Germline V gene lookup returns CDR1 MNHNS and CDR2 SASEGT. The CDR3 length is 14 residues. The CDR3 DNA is TGTGCCAGCAGAGCGGCAAGGGGGGCTCAGACCCAGTACTTC. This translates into CASRAARGAQTQYF.

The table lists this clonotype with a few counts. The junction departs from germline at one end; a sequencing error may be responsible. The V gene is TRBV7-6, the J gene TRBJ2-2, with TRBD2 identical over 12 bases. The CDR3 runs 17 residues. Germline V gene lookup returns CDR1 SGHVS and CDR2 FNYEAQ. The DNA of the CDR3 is TGTGCTAGCAGCTTAGAACCGGGACTAGCGGGCACCGGGGAGCTGTTTTTT. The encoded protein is CASSLEPGLAGTGELFF.

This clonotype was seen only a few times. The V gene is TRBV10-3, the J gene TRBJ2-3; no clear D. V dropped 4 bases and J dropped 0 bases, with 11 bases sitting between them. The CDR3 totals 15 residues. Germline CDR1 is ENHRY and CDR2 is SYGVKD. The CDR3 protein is CAISGRLGSTDTQYF. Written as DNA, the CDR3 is TGTGCCATCAGTGGCAGACTGGGCAGCACAGATACGCAGTATTTT.